This entry lists 30 T cell receptor beta chains sequenced from one sample in a study of blood T cell repertoires in COVID-19. Data came from immunoSEQ multiplex PCR; TCRdb stores just in-frame clones and leaves some out. Here the sample spans around 160,000 clones, roughly 82% being singletons. The sample taken for sequencing was PBMCs or T cells enriched from blood (not recorded which). The receptor set was obtained from a man in his fifties or sixties who had recovered from COVID-19.

The V gene is TRBV18, the J gene TRBJ1-5; 8 bases line up with TRBD1. With V trimmed by 2 bases and J by 6 bases, 9 bases remained unmatched. Germline V gene lookup returns CDR1 KGHSH and CDR2 LQKENI. CDR3 length: 16 residues. The CDR3 coding sequence is TGTGCCAGCTCACCAGATTTATCAGGGGGCGTTCAGCCCCAGCATTTT. Translated, it gives CASSPDLSGGVQPQHF. Full variable domain (rest looked up from reference TRBV18 and TRBJ1-5): NAGVMQNPRHLVRRRGQEARLRCSPMKGHSHVYWYRQLPEEGLKFMVYLQKENIIDESGMPKERFSAEFPKEGPSILRIQQVVRGDSAAYFCASSPDLSGGVQPQHFGDGTRLSIL.

The chain uses TRBV4-2 and TRBJ2-3, with D unclear. The CDR3 loop spans 14 amino acids. Germline V gives CDR1 LGHNA, CDR2 YNFKEQ. V was cut by 1 base and J by 5 bases, with 10 bases left in between. The chain's CDR3 is CASSQGVTGDTQYF. In DNA, the CDR3 is TGTGCCAGCAGCCAAGGAGTAACCGGAGATACGCAGTATTTT.

The CDR3, as DNA: TGTGCCAGCAGCTCCCGGACAGGGCTGAGCTCCTACAATGAGCAGTTCTTC. Translated, it gives CASSSRTGLSSYNEQFF. The chain links TRBV5-4 to TRBJ2-1; 8 bases are a match to TRBD1. Germline loops: CDR1 SGHNT, CDR2 YYREEE (reference sequence). The V segment lost 3 bases and the J segment 0 bases; nucleotides outside the gene matches: 8. The CDR3 has 17 amino acids.

About this clone: A much larger clone differs by one base, so this may be a read error. Other DNA sequences of this sample code for an identical CDR3. The V and J genes are TRBV6-5 and TRBJ1-2; 9 bases fit TRBD1. Trimming removed 5 bases from V and 6 bases from J; junction bases left unmatched: 1. Germline V gene lookup returns CDR1 MNHEY and CDR2 SVGAGI. The CDR3 is 12 residues long. As DNA, the CDR3 is TGTGCCAGCAGTAGGACAGGGGATGGCTACACCTTC. It is translated as CASSRTGDGYTF.

The chain carries TRBV29-1 and TRBJ2-2, with D possibly matching TRBD2 (5 bases). The CDR3 consists of 13 residues. The germline V gene has CDR1 SQVTM and CDR2 ANQGSEA. Trimming cost V 4 bases and J 5 bases, with 11 bases left between them. CDR3 residues: CSVVDFQTGELFF. The CDR3 DNA is TGCAGCGTTGTGGACTTCCAAACCGGGGAGCTGTTTTTT.

The V gene is TRBV3-1 (or the pseudogene TRBV3-2), the J gene TRBJ2-3; the match to TRBD2 covers 7 bases. The germline CDR1 and CDR2 sequences are LGHDT and YNNKEL (reference sequence). V was pared by 1 base and J by 4 bases, with 17 bases of the junction left unmatched. The CDR3 has 19 amino acids. CDR3 residues: CASSQVPGRAGDDADTQYF. The DNA for the CDR3 is TGTGCCAGCAGCCAAGTTCCAGGGAGGGCCGGGGATGATGCAGATACGCAGTATTTT.

This clone was picked up a small number of times. V gene TRBV19 combines with J gene TRBJ1-1; 7 nucleotides line up with TRBD1. This CDR3 region has 13 residues. Germline lookup yields CDR1 LNHDA and CDR2 SQIVND (reference sequence). Unmatched junction bases numbered 1, after V lost 6 bases and J lost 0 bases. This CDR3 reads CASRGQLNTEAFF. The CDR3 nucleotides read TGTGCCAGTAGGGGACAGTTGAACACTGAAGCTTTCTTT.

The gene calls are TRBV7-9 and TRBJ2-7, with a tentative D call TRBD1 (6 bases). The germline CDR1 and CDR2 sequences are SEHNR and FQNEAQ (reference sequence). The CDR3 sequence is 13 residues long. Trimming took off 6 bases at V and 1 base at J, with 10 bases between the two ends. CDR3 in amino acids: CASRTGPSYEQYF. In DNA form, the CDR3 reads TGTGCCAGCAGGACAGGACCTTCCTACGAGCAGTACTTC.

This clone was recorded once. DNA for the CDR3: TGTGCCAGCAGTTTAGGAGGGCCAGACAATGAGCAGTTCTTC. The encoded protein is CASSLGGPDNEQFF. This chain links TRBV28 with TRBJ2-1; D is possibly TRBD2 (6 bases). CDR1 and CDR2 from the germline V gene are MDHEN and SYDVKM. The V end was cut by 2 bases, the J end by 5 bases, with 10 bases between. The CDR3 is 14 residues long. Full variable domain (rest looked up from reference TRBV28 and TRBJ2-1): DVKVTQSSRYLVKRTGEKVFLECVQDMDHENMFWYRQDPGLGLRLIYFSYDVKMKEKGDIPEGYSVSREKKERFSLILESASTNQTSMYLCASSLGGPDNEQFFGPGTRLTVL.

The chain has TRBV6-6 and TRBJ2-5, with a possible D match to TRBD2 (5 bases). Germline-derived CDR1 and CDR2 are MNHNY and SVGAGI (reference sequence). Between the trimmed V and J ends, which lost 5 bases and 3 bases, there was a span of 13 bases. The CDR3 sequence is 14 residues long. The CDR3 loop is CASSLRGPEETQYF. For the CDR3, the DNA is TGTGCCAGCAGTCTTAGAGGGCCAGAAGAGACCCAGTACTTC.

The V and J genes are TRBV6-5 and TRBJ2-4, with TRBD1 matching 7 bases. The V gene's germline CDR1 is MNHEY and CDR2 SVGAGI. The CDR3 contains 14 residues. The junction had 6 bases not matched to a gene; V was cut back by 8 bases and J by 2 bases. This CDR3 is CASGRTGPKNIQYF. CDR3 DNA: TGTGCCAGCGGTAGGACAGGCCCCAAAAACATTCAGTACTTC.

This chain joins TRBV2 and TRBJ2-5; D uncertain. V shed 2 bases and J shed 5 bases, with 12 bases lying between them. This CDR3 spans 14 amino acids. CDR1 and CDR2 (germline): SNHLY, FYNNEI. The CDR3 bases are TGTGCCAGCAGTGAAACCGCCGGTGGTGAGACCCAGTACTTC. It translates to CASSETAGGETQYF.

DNA of the CDR3: TGTGCCAGCAGTTCCCTCCGGACAAATACCTACGAGCAGTACTTC. It is translated as CASSSLRTNTYEQYF. The chain is built from TRBV27 and TRBJ2-7, with D perhaps TRBD1 (5 bases). V was clipped by 4 bases and J by 2 bases, with 15 bases between them. The germline CDR1 and CDR2 sequences are MNHEY and SMNVEV (reference sequence). The CDR3 totals 15 residues.

V gene TRBV6-2 or TRBV6-3 combines with J gene TRBJ1-1; D is perhaps TRBD1 (6 bases). The V and J ends lost 2 bases and 1 base respectively, with 20 bases between them. The CDR3 totals 18 residues. CDR1 and CDR2 from the germline V gene are MNHEY and SVGEGT. CDR3 amino acids: CASSYPEGVSFKNTEAFF. CDR3 sequence (DNA): TGTGCCAGCAGTTACCCTGAGGGGGTTTCCTTCAAGAACACTGAAGCTTTCTTT.

The chain uses TRBV29-1 and TRBJ2-3; D is undetermined. V lost 7 bases, J lost 2 bases, and 13 bases lay in between. Per the germline V gene, CDR1 is SQVTM and CDR2 is ANQGSEA. CDR3 length: 13 residues. The CDR3 here is CSADFKYTDTQYF. Here the CDR3 DNA reads TGCAGCGCCGACTTCAAATACACAGATACGCAGTATTTT.

DNA for the CDR3: TGTGCCAGTAGTATACTATCCCCAGGAATCAATCAGCCCCAGCATTTT. Protein sequence: CASSILSPGINQPQHF. The chain has TRBV19 and TRBJ1-5; D unclear. CDR1 is LNHDA and CDR2 is SQIVND in the germline V gene (reference sequence). V was shortened by 2 bases and J by 3 bases, with 14 bases between the two germline ends. The CDR3 extends over 16 amino acids. Looking up the rest from reference TRBV19 and TRBJ1-5 gives the full variable domain: DGGITQSPKYLFRKEGQNVTLSCEQNLNHDAMYWYRQDPGQGLRLIYYSQIVNDFQKGDIAEGYSVSREKKESFPLTVTSAQKNPTAFYLCASSILSPGINQPQHFGDGTRLSIL.

This clone was seen just once. The genes are TRBV24-1 and TRBJ2-1; 11 bases agree with TRBD2. V was clipped by 2 bases and J by 2 bases; unmatched bases: 4. The CDR3 contains 17 residues. In germline, CDR1 is KGHDR, CDR2 SFDVKD. CDR3: CATSDSSSGGAYNEQFF. The CDR3 DNA reads as TGTGCCACCAGTGATTCGAGTAGCGGGGGGGCCTACAATGAGCAGTTCTTC.

This clone has just one count. The CDR3 region is CASSQGTGLYEQYF. CDR3 DNA: TGCGCCAGCAGCCAAGGGACAGGCCTTTACGAGCAGTACTTC. V is TRBV5-1 and J is TRBJ2-7; 8 bases agree with TRBD1. Per the germline V gene, CDR1 is SGHRS and CDR2 is YFSETQ. This CDR3 region has 14 residues. V lost 4 bases, J lost 4 bases, and 7 bases stayed unmatched.

The V gene is TRBV19, the J gene TRBJ1-5; TRBD1 agrees at 10 bases. With 3 bases clipped from V and 4 bases from J, the junction kept 3 bases outside the gene matches. CDR1 is LNHDA, CDR2 SQIVND, per germline (reference sequence). The CDR3 is 15 amino acids. CDR3 amino acids: CASSIWGQGNQPQHF. In nucleotides, the CDR3 is TGTGCCAGTAGTATTTGGGGACAGGGGAATCAGCCCCAGCATTTT. Together with reference TRBV19 and TRBJ1-5, the CDR3 gives the full variable domain: DGGITQSPKYLFRKEGQNVTLSCEQNLNHDAMYWYRQDPGQGLRLIYYSQIVNDFQKGDIAEGYSVSREKKESFPLTVTSAQKNPTAFYLCASSIWGQGNQPQHFGDGTRLSIL.

V is TRBV4-2 and J is TRBJ1-6; D ambiguous. V lost 1 base to trimming and J lost 3 bases, with 7 bases between them. The CDR3 contains 15 residues. In germline, CDR1 is LGHNA, CDR2 YNFKEQ. Written as DNA, the CDR3 is TGTGCCAGCAGCCAAGGCGAGGGCTATAATTCACCCCTCCACTTT. Protein sequence: CASSQGEGYNSPLHF.

This rearrangement joins TRBV28 to TRBJ2-2; possible D gene TRBD1, 6 bases. The CDR3 has 13 amino acids. The V and J ends lost 6 bases and 1 base respectively, with 6 bases between them. CDR1 and CDR2 from the germline V gene are MDHEN and SYDVKM. The CDR3 loop reads CASRGQNTGELFF. DNA of the CDR3: TGTGCCAGCAGGGGACAGAACACCGGGGAGCTGTTTTTT.

The chain employs TRBV9 and TRBJ1-1; 8 positions match TRBD1. After removal of 7 bases from V and 2 bases from J, the junction contained 7 bases not matched to a gene. The CDR3 length is 14 residues. Germline V gene sequence: CDR1 SGDLS, CDR2 YYNGEE. The CDR3 sequence is CASVGQGPNTEAFF. The CDR3 coding sequence is TGTGCCAGCGTCGGACAGGGCCCAAACACTGAAGCTTTCTTT.

This chain links TRBV12-3 or TRBV12-4 with TRBJ2-7, with a possible D match to TRBD2 (5 bases). V gave up 7 bases and J gave up 6 bases, with 13 bases separating them. The CDR3 length is 12 residues. CDR3 sequence: CASTNLGGEQYF. The CDR3 bases are TGTGCCAGCACAAACCTAGGAGGCGAGCAGTACTTC.

The sample holds a few counts of this clone. The chain has TRBV14 and TRBJ1-2, with 7 bases lining up with TRBD1. The CDR3 has 15 amino acids. The V segment lost 0 bases and the J segment 4 bases; nucleotides outside the gene matches: 5. Germline-derived CDR1 and CDR2 are SGHDN and FVKESK. The CDR3 coding sequence is TGTGCCAGCAGCCAAGAACCGACAGGGTCCTATGGCTACACCTTC. Translating it yields CASSQEPTGSYGYTF. Variable domain in full (rest from reference TRBV14 and TRBJ1-2): EAGVTQFPSHSVIEKGQTVTLRCDPISGHDNLYWYRRVMGKEIKFLLHFVKESKQDESGMPNNRFLAERTGGTYSTLKVQPAELEDSGVYFCASSQEPTGSYGYTFGSGTRLTVV.

The chain couples TRBV18 to TRBJ2-7; TRBD1 is a possible D gene (5 bases). Germline V gene lookup returns CDR1 KGHSH and CDR2 LQKENI. The V end lost 2 bases, the J end lost 5 bases, and 10 bases lay between the germline ends. The CDR3 is 13 residues long. The chain's CDR3 is CASSPRQLHEQYF. The CDR3 DNA follows: TGTGCCAGCTCACCAAGACAGCTCCACGAGCAGTACTTC.

The V call is TRBV5-1, the J call TRBJ2-3, with TRBD2 matching over 8 bases. CDR1 is SGHRS, CDR2 YFSETQ, per germline. V shed 3 bases, J shed 5 bases, and the junction held 11 bases outside the gene matches. The CDR3 spans 16 residues. The CDR3 region has the DNA TGCGCCAGCAGCTCCCGACGGGGGGGCATTCAAGATACGCAGTATTTT. Protein: CASSSRRGGIQDTQYF.

The chain combines TRBV5-4 with TRBJ2-3; TRBD2 aligns across 10 bases. From germline, CDR1 is SGHNT and CDR2 YYREEE (reference sequence). The V segment lost 0 bases and the J segment 6 bases; nucleotides outside the gene matches: 19. CDR3 length: 20 amino acids. The DNA of the CDR3 is TGTGCCAGCAGCTTGGATACCAACCCAGGCAGCGGGGGGGCCTTGGATACGCAGTATTTT. Protein: CASSLDTNPGSGGALDTQYF.

To note about this clone: At one end, the junction sequence differs from germline, possibly due to a read error. The rearrangement links TRBV5-1 to TRBJ2-3, with D possibly matching TRBD2 (6 bases). Per the germline V gene, CDR1 is SGHRS and CDR2 is YFSETQ. The CDR3 has 15 amino acids. CDR3 nucleotides: TGCGCCAGCAGTTTGGAACTCCTCGGGGGAGATACGCAGTATTTT. Translating it yields CASSLELLGGDTQYF.

The V and J genes are TRBV19 and TRBJ2-7; D ambiguous. V lost 9 bases to trimming and J lost 0 bases, with 15 bases between them. In germline, CDR1 is LNHDA, CDR2 SQIVND (reference sequence). The CDR3 sequence is 14 residues long. CDR3: CASRPQVSSYEQYF. CDR3 bases: TGTGCCAGCCGCCCCCAGGTCAGCTCCTACGAGCAGTACTTC.

The chain carries TRBV19 and TRBJ2-2; 9 positions agree with TRBD1. This CDR3 contains 16 residues. Germline lookup yields CDR1 LNHDA and CDR2 SQIVND (reference sequence). V shed 5 bases and J 2 bases; nucleotides not matched to a gene: 6. CDR3 protein: CASSVEQGANTGELFF. The CDR3 DNA reads TGTGCCAGTAGTGTGGAACAGGGGGCTAACACCGGGGAGCTGTTTTTT.